The clone carrying this T cell receptor beta chain has at least ten counts. The source of the sample is a study of T cells in Graves' hyperthyroidism and ophthalmopathy. The CDR3 sequence is 15 residues long. Germline CDR1 reads SNHLY; CDR2 reads FYNNEI. V lost 3 bases, J lost 2 bases, and 12 bases lay in between. Disease duration under 2 months; hyperthyroidism patients were aged 18 to 65. The source material, RNA transcripts, was used to amplify TCR beta CDR3 regions. Carried out on the TCR CDR3, a first-round RT-PCR used the HTBI primer set. TCRdb recomputed calls from the multiplex PCR reads with MiXCR, one row per CDR3 protein. The sample lists approximately 210,000 distinct CDR3 sequences, approximately 17% occurring once.

The chain recombines TRBV2 with TRBJ2-3; no clear D. The sequenced sample was blood. The receptor comes from a middle-aged man with Graves' hyperthyroidism. The CDR3 DNA reads TGTGCCAGCAGTGACCCCAGCACCTTCACAGATACGCAGTATTTT. It codes for CASSDPSTFTDTQYF.